This T cell receptor beta chain was retrieved from a study of cytomegalovirus exposure and HLA in healthy donors (dated by TCRdb to the late 2010s). At the level of the whole study: According to an earlier analysis of 587 of the donors, some 180 million T cells yielded 120 million or so unique TCR beta sequences and approximately 280 Gb of sequence data. Four to six DR-DQ haplotypes were handled as single units for association and clustering, since linkage in the cohort was strong. Every discovery cohort repertoire had been produced on one sequencing platform. The T cell repertoires of some 700 subjects were profiled by immunosequencing and related to cytomegalovirus serostatus. Donor age, sex, ethnicity and CMV serostatus were collected together with the repertoire data. Among some 400 genotyped donors of the cohort, an average of about 240,000 unique TCR beta nucleotide sequences was sequenced per donor, of which about 18% were non-productive. A later genetic analysis used genome-wide SNP genotypes for 398 of the 666 donors, treating that subset as a discovery cohort. The number of donors typed differed by locus, with about 629-630 for A, B, C, DRB1 and DQB1, more than 500 for DQA1, under 610 for DPA1, and over 400 for DPB1. The aim of the study was to test whether cataloging public T cell receptors could identify signatures of past pathogen exposure. An early release covering roughly 580 HLA-typed donors comprised about 300 gigabases of sequencing data and roughly 86 million unique TCR sequences. To predict cytomegalovirus infection status, the study brought together high-throughput TCR immunosequencing, statistical association of individual TCRs with disease status, and machine learning. An earlier analysis of roughly 580 of the donors used high-throughput TCR beta sequencing to judge whether each TCR beta V gene segment behaved as functional or pseudogenic. Along with the roughly 670-subject first cohort, a separate validation cohort of around 120 different subjects was used. A later analysis re-analyzed previously published TCR beta repertoires from 550 to 700 donors and added high-resolution HLA genotyping to study TCR occurrence patterns. HLA typing covered class I and class II loci at four-digit resolution. In the later analysis, no new phenotypic data were used to find candidate immune exposures; instead, reliance was placed on TCR beta sequences and their occurrence across donors. Among the 398 genotyped donors, around 81% belonged to the genetic ancestry cluster associated with self-reported Caucasian donors.

The library was built by means of the immunoSEQ multiplex PCR assay. For the multiplex PCR, a mixture combining 60 forward primers for TCR Vbeta segments and 13 reverse primers for TCR Jbeta segments was used. A multiplex PCR assay on genomic DNA amplified the CDR3 region of rearranged TCR beta genes. On the Illumina HiSeq System, the amplified TCR beta libraries were sequenced as 87-base-pair reads. In the paper's pipeline: Across the 670 or so repertoires, a later analysis counted 75 million to 90 million unique TCR beta chains, 9 million to 14 million of which were shared by at least two donors. To remove PCR and sequencing errors, raw reads were error-corrected and collapsed into unique sequences using a nearest-neighbor algorithm that merged closely related sequences. CDR3 sequences were aligned to IMGT reference sequences to assign V, D and J gene segments. For a sequence to be retained, a match of at least six nucleotides to both a V gene segment and a J gene segment was required. Rearrangements were classified as productive when the CDR3 lacked stop codons and remained in frame with V and J, and all other rearrangements were classified as non-productive. Following IMGT convention, CDR3 was defined as the stretch from the second conserved V-encoded cysteine to the conserved J-encoded phenylalanine. In an earlier analysis of just under 600 of the donors, sequences lacking an unambiguous match to a single V gene segment were excluded. In an earlier analysis of almost 600 of the donors, a V segment was called functional when productive rearrangements were above 56.7%, and segregating when the standard deviation between donors exceeded 5%. A statistical classification framework was developed to diagnose cytomegalovirus status using the catalog of TCR beta chain sequences. A later analysis assigned V and J genes by comparing TCR nucleotide sequences with IMGT/GENE-DB human TR gene sequences. A later analysis assigned CDR3 sequences and most-parsimonious VDJ recombination scenarios with the TCRdist pipeline. A later analysis defined each TCR beta chain by its CDR3 amino acid sequence plus V-gene family, and excluded reads lacking a unique V-gene family. In a later analysis, 450 to 600 highly shared, low-generation-probability nucleotide sequences were removed to address suspected cross-contamination and a sequencing artifact. In a later analysis, a clonal expansion index for each public chain was calculated from normalized within-repertoire ranks of inferred template counts. A later analysis computed generation probabilities with a VDJ recombination model fitted to out-of-frame rearrangements, and checked the results against IGoR. In a later analysis, hypergeometric tests were used to score TCR-TCR, TCR-HLA and TCR-CMV co-occurrence, with a repertoire-size bias correction applied to TCR pairs. A later analysis estimated false discovery rates by permuting HLA or CMV assignments 20 times. In a later analysis, co-occurring TCRs were grouped using DBSCAN, with TCRdist sequence similarity added in when clustering inside HLA-allele-positive subsets. Repertoires with fewer than 30,000 or more than 120,000 public chains were left out of co-occurrence clustering, as were a handful of repertoires with anomalous nucleotide sharing. The source is immuneACCESS, and TCRdb retained only in-frame sequences with V and J called. Part of the clones is not carried over; for the studies checked, unresolved V genes explain less than half of this, and the remainder is unexplained. V, J and clone size were drawn from that table, and D and trimming were deduced from the DNA. This sample holds 95,000 to 150,000 clones; roughly 82% were observed only once. The ten largest clones represent just under 3% of the sample.

The cohort consisted of hundreds of healthy bone marrow donors. At the time of sampling, all cohort members were nominally healthy, though unrecorded immune exposures were likely present. The donor was CMV seropositive and was included in the group of 250 to 300 seropositive cohort members. Every donor gave a peripheral blood sample, and the peripheral blood mononuclear cells from that sample were used for TCR beta sequencing. Genomic DNA was extracted from the blood cell samples with the Qiagen DNeasy Blood Extraction Kit. From the cysteine up to the phenylalanine, the CDR3 has a length of 18 residues. Only CDR3 DNA is held: 54 bases, read in frame from base 1. V is cut back by 3 bases and J by 1 base, with 12 bases in the junction unmatched. The germline V gene gives CDR1 as SGHTA and CDR2 as FQGNSA. This clone has only a few counts. It has no known antigen specificity. No per-base quality is available; no much larger clone lies one base away.

Summary of the overall study and its limitations: The authors suggested that the approach could potentially be generalized to other disease states and immunological phenotypes. According to a later analysis, parvovirus B19, influenza, CMV and Epstein-Barr virus appeared linked to several top co-occurrence clusters. A further reported finding was that TCR beta sequences accurately predicted the HLA-A and HLA-B alleles for most subjects in the first cohort. According to a later genetic analysis, donors in an Asian-associated ancestry cluster had fewer N-insertions in productive TCRs than the roughly 670-donor mean. The study listed 150 to 200 TCR beta chains as associated with cytomegalovirus. The cohort was sequenced for TCR beta chains only, and without alpha or paired-chain data the features that could be detected were limited. Broadly in line with IMGT annotations, most TCR beta V segments showed up in productive rearrangements about 87% or about 30% of the time in an earlier analysis of under 700 of the donors. The only immune exposure information available for the cohort was CMV serostatus. A group of highly shared sequence variants was considered likely to be a technical artifact of the sequencing pipeline. The presence/absence analyses assumed that sequencing depth was roughly uniform across donors, and that assumption may not be true. Most TCR sequences were seen in very few donors, while some public TCRs were found in many individuals. Linkage disequilibrium might explain the correlated functional status among segregating V segments, but an unknown experimental factor could not be excluded. Because some donors lacked HLA typing at each locus, the association tests relied only on the typed subset. When HLA alleles, especially DR and DQ, strongly co-occurred, attributing TCR associations to individual alleles was difficult. A later analysis found that most CMV-associated TCR beta chains appeared HLA-restricted, with HLA associations seemingly driven largely by CMV exposure. In vitro tests confirmed that a few of the cytomegalovirus-associated TCR beta chains recognize cytomegalovirus antigens. A later analysis associated about 18,000 TCR beta sequences with specific HLA alleles at a false discovery rate of 0.05. The classifier was reported to diagnose cytomegalovirus status with high specificity and sensitivity in both the original and validation cohorts. Some IMGT-functional V segments, including TRBV6-2 and TRBV6-3, could not be distinguished by the 87-base-pair reads and were therefore excluded. An association between a missense DCLRE1C variant and V-gene and J-gene trimming of TCR beta chains was found in a later genetic analysis and replicated in an independent cohort. A later analysis found that HLA-associated TCR beta chains were more clonally expanded and had lower generation probabilities than equally common non-associated chains. According to a later analysis, TCR association rates differed among HLA loci, with DRB1 alleles showing the most associated TCRs and HLA-C alleles showing the fewest. Roughly 17 rarely observed V segments, including chromosome 9 orphons, were excluded from the earlier analysis of almost 600 of the donors because counts were too low.

This clonotype originated in a woman in her forties in good health and CMV-seropositive. The chain links TRBV7-2 with TRBJ2-7; TRBD2 lines up with 10 middle nucleotides. The material sequenced was PBMCs. Here is the DNA: TGTGCCAGCAGCTTCCGTACCCCTGTAGCGGGAGGTTCCTACGAGCAGTACTTC. This encodes CASSFRTPVAGGSYEQYF.